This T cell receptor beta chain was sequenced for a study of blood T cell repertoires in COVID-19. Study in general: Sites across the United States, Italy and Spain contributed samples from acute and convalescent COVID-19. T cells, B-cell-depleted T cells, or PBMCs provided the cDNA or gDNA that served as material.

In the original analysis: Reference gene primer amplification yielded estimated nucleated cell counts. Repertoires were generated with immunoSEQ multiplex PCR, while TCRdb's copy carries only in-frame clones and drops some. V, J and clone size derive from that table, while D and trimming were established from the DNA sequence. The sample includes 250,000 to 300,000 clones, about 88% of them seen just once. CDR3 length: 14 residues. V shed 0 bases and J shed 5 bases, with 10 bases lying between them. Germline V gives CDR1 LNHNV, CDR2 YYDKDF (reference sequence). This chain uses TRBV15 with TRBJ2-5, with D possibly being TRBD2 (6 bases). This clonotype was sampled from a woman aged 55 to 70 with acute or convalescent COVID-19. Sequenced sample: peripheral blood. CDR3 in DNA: TGTGCCACCAGCAGAGAGGAGGGTTGGGAGACCCAGTACTTC. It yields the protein CATSREEGWETQYF.